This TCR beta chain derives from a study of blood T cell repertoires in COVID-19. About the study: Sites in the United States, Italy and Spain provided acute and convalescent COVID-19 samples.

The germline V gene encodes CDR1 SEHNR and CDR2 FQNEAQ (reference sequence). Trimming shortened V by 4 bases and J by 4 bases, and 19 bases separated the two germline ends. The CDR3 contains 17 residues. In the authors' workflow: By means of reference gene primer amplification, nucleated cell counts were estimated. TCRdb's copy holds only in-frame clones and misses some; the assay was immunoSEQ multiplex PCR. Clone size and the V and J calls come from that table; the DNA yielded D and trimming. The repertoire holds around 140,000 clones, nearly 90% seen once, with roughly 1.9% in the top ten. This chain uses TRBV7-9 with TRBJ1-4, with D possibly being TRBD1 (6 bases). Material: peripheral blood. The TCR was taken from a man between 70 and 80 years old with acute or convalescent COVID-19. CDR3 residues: CASSSPLGTLDNEKLFF. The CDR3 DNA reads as TGTGCCAGCAGCTCCCCCCTGGGGACACTAGATAATGAAAAACTGTTTTTT.